The source of this T cell receptor (beta chain) is a study of cytomegalovirus exposure and HLA in healthy donors. 13 Jbeta primers and 60 Vbeta primers were used for the PCR. Sequenced by immunoSEQ multiplex PCR; TCRdb stores in-frame clones only, minus some. The repertoire holds roughly 84,000 clones, with approximately 80% as singletons. This CDR3 comprises 16 residues. Trimming took 3 bases from V and 2 from J, leaving 15 bases between them. CDR1 MNHNS and CDR2 SASEGT come from the germline V gene. This receptor was identified in a human donor in good health. The specimen was PBMCs. The rearrangement links TRBV6-1 to TRBJ2-3; TRBD2 is a possible D gene (5 bases). The CDR3 spells CASSDPREGDTDTQYF. The CDR3 DNA reads as TGTGCCAGCAGTGATCCTCGGGAAGGCGACACAGATACGCAGTATTTT.